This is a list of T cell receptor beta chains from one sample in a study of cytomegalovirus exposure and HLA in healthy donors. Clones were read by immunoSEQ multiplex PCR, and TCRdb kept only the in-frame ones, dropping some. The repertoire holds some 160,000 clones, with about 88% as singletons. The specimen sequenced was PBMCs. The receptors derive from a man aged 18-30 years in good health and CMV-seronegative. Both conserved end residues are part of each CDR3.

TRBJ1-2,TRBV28,CASNPRGGYGYTF
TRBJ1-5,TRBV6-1,CASSIQGVNQPQHF
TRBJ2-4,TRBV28,CASSFSTGGNIQYF
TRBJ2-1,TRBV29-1,CSVAKGAVGEQFF
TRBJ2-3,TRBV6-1,CASTPSRRSTDTQYF
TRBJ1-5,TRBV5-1,CASRGEGGNQPQHF
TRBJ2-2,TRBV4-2,CASSQDILALNTGELFF
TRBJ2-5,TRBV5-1,CASSWTSGIQETQYF
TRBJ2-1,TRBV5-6,CASSVGKLYNEQFF
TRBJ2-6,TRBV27,CASTYTGAGANVLTF
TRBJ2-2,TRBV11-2,CASSSNRGAAGELFF
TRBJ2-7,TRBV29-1,CSVEEEDRGTYEQYF
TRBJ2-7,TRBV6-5,CASSYSNGLPPYEQYF
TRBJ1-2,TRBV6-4,CASSVTGGGYGYTF
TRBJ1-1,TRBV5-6,CASSSDRGAFF
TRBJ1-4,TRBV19,CASSIFTATNEKLFF
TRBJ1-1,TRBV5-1,CASSLEGDSPDEAFF